This T cell receptor (beta chain) was captured by sequencing in a study of shared clonotypes between healthy human individuals. Study results and caveats: Clonotype sharing among donors was thought likely to change with sequencing depth. Sampling covered nothing but blood. Tissue TCR repertoires likely differ from those found in blood.

It was at deep level that the assay was run. The table came from immunoSEQ multiplex PCR; TCRdb's copy has only in-frame clones and leaves some out. The data show millions of clones, with about 92% seen just once and 0.13% to 0.15% held by the top ten. Concerning this clone: Its antigen is still unknown.

V lost 10 bases and J lost 5, with 15 bases in between. Germline V CDR1 and CDR2: MRHNA, SNTAGT. CDR3 length equals 14 residues. The specimen sequenced was naive CD4+ T cells sorted from blood. Specified subset: CD45RA+ positively selected. This chain links TRBV6-4 with TRBJ1-6, with TRBD1 as a possible D gene (5 bases). This sequence was found in a man between 18 and 29 years old in good health. For the CDR3, the DNA is TGTGCCACCAACCCCCAGGGAGATAATTCACCCCTCCACTTT. Residues: CATNPQGDNSPLHF.